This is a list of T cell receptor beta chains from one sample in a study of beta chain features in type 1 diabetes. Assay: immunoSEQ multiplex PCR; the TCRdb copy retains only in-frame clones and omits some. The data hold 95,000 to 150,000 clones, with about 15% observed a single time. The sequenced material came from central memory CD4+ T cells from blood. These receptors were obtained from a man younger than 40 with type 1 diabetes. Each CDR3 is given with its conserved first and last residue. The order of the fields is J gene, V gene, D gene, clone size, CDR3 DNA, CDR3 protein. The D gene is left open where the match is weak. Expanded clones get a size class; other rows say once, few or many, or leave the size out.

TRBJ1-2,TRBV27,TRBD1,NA,TGTGCCAGCAGAGGGACAGGGTATTATGGCTACACCTTC,CASRGTGYYGYTF
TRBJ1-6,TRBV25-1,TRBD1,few,TGTGCCAGCAGTGGACAGGGGAGTTCGGGTTCACCCCTCCACTTT,CASSGQGSSGSPLHF
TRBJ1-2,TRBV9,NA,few,TGTGCCAGCAAGAAGGACACTAACTATGGCTACACCTTC,CASKKDTNYGYTF
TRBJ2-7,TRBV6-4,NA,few,TGTGCCAGCAGGAACCAACCCTACGAGCAGTACTTC,CASRNQPYEQYF
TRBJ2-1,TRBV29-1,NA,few,TGCAGCGCCGGCCAGGAGGGAGGACGGACACCCCAGCAGTTCTTC,CSAGQEGGRTPQQFF
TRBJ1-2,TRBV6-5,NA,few,TGTGCCAGCAGTGCGGGTCGTGGCTACACCTTC,CASSAGRGYTF
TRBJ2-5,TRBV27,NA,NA,TGTGCCAGCAGTTTCTCCGGACTGGCACAAGAGACCCAGTACTTC,CASSFSGLAQETQYF
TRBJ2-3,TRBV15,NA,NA,TGTGCCACCAGCAGAGACCAGGGGCCGAATACGCAGTATTTT,CATSRDQGPNTQYF
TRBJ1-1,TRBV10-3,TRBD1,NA,TGTGCCATCAGGCCGACAGGGACGGGGATCACTGAAGCTTTCTTT,CAIRPTGTGITEAFF
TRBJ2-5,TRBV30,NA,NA,TGTGCCTGGAGTCCCCCCAGGGCAACCGGTTCCCAGTACTTC,CAWSPPRATGSQYF
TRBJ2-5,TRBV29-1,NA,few,TGCAGCGTCCTCATGGGGGGAGAGACCCAGTACTTC,CSVLMGGETQYF
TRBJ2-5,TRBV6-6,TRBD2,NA,TGTGCCGTAGCGGGGGGAGCCCTGGAGACCCAGTACTTC,CAVAGGALETQYF
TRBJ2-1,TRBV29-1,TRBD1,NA,TGCAGCGTTGCCCGACAGGGGGCGGGCAATGAGCAGTTCTTC,CSVARQGAGNEQFF
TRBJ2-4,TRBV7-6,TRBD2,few,TGTGCCAGCAGCTTAGCTCCAGGACTAGCCAACATTCAGTACTTC,CASSLAPGLANIQYF
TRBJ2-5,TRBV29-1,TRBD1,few,TGCAGCGTTGAAGTAGGGGGCCGGACCCAGTACTTC,CSVEVGGRTQYF
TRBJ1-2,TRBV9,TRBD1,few,TGTGCCAGCAGCACCCTTGACAGGGGAGAGGTTGGTGGCTACACCTTC,CASSTLDRGEVGGYTF
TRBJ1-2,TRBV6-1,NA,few,TGTGCCAGCAGTGAACTGCACAGCTATGGCTACACCTTC,CASSELHSYGYTF
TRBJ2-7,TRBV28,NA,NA,TGTGCCAGCAGTTTATCGACTTTATACGAGCAGTACTTC,CASSLSTLYEQYF
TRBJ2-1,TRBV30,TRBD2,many,TGTGCCTGGAGTGCTACCCGACTAGCGGACTTATACAATGAGCAGTTCTTC,CAWSATRLADLYNEQFF
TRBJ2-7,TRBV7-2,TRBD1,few,TGTGCCAGCAGCCCCGGACAGGGCTACGAGCAGTACTTC,CASSPGQGYEQYF
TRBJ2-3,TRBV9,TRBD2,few,TGTGCCAGCAGCGTAGGAGTAGCGGGGGACACAGATACGCAGTATTTT,CASSVGVAGDTDTQYF
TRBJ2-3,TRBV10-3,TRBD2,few,TGTGCCATCAGTATCTCGGGGGGGCCAGATACGCAGTATTTT,CAISISGGPDTQYF
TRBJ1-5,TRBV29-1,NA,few,TGCAGCGTGCTGACGACTTCCAATCAGCCCCAGCATTTT,CSVLTTSNQPQHF
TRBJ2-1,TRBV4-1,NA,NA,TGCGCCAGCAGCCAAGATTTTAGGGCAGGGGCGGTTGAGCAGTTCTTC,CASSQDFRAGAVEQFF
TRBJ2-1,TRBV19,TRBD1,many,TGTGCCAGTAGTACAAGGCCGGGCCGGACAGGGGGGAGTTACAATGAGCAGTTCTTC,CASSTRPGRTGGSYNEQFF
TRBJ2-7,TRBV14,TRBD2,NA,TGTGCCAGCAGCCAAGATCGGACTAGAGAGCACGAGCAGTACTTC,CASSQDRTREHEQYF
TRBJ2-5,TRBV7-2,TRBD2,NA,TGTGCCAGCAGCGATATCTTCGCGGGGGGACAAGAGACCCAGTACTTC,CASSDIFAGGQETQYF
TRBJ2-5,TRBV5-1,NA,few,TGCGCCAGCAGCTTTAATCCGAGACCCATGCGGGAGACCCAGTACTTC,CASSFNPRPMRETQYF
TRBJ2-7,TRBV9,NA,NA,TGTGCCAGCAGCGTAGGCCCACACAGAGAGGACGAGCAGTACTTC,CASSVGPHREDEQYF
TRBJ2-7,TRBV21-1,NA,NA,TGTGCCAGCAGCTGGACAGGTTTGGTCTACGAGCAGTACTTC,CASSWTGLVYEQYF
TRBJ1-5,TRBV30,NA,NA,TGTGCCTGGAGTGTACGGGGGCCGGGCAATCAGCCCCAGCATTTT,CAWSVRGPGNQPQHF
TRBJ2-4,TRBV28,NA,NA,TGTGCGACGTGGGAGCCGACCAAAAACATTCAGTACTTC,CATWEPTKNIQYF
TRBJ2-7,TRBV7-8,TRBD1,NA,TGTGCCAGCAGCCGGGGACAGGGGGGTTTCTACGAGCAGTACTTC,CASSRGQGGFYEQYF